These 9 T cell receptor beta chains were sequenced from one sample in a study of cytomegalovirus exposure and HLA in healthy donors. Method: immunoSEQ multiplex PCR; TCRdb's copy keeps in-frame clones and lacks some. The sample records approximately 170,000 clones, 85% being singletons. The material sequenced was PBMCs. Receptor source: a man younger than 35 in good health and CMV-seropositive.

The chain is built from TRBV6-1 and TRBJ1-4; tentatively, D is TRBD1 (5 bases). The CDR3 runs 14 residues. Germline-derived CDR1 and CDR2 are MNHNS and SASEGT. V was trimmed by 7 bases and J by 2 bases, leaving 11 bases between them. The CDR3 reads CASTGGATNEKLFF. The CDR3 DNA sequence: TGTGCCAGCACAGGCGGGGCGACTAATGAAAAACTGTTTTTT.

Written as DNA, the CDR3 is TGTGCCAGTAGTACCGGGACTGGTCGGGGTACCATATATTTT. Residues: CASSTGTGRGTIYF. The genes are TRBV19 and TRBJ1-3, with TRBD1 as a possible D gene (5 bases). Per germline, CDR1 LNHDA and CDR2 SQIVND (reference sequence). The ends were cut back, 4 bases at V and 10 bases at J, with 17 bases in the middle. The CDR3 consists of 14 residues.

This chain uses TRBV30 with TRBJ2-2, with TRBD1 matching over 10 bases. Germline assignment: CDR1 GTSNPN and CDR2 SVGIG (reference sequence). J was trimmed by 4 bases and V by 4 bases; bases with no gene match: 6. The CDR3 is 15 amino acids. In DNA, the CDR3 is TGTGCCTGGAACCCGACAGGGGGCTTCACCGGGGAGCTGTTTTTT. Amino acids: CAWNPTGGFTGELFF. Using reference TRBV30 and TRBJ2-2 for the parts outside the CDR3, the full variable domain is SQTIHQWPATLVQPVGSPLSLECTVEGTSNPNLYWYRQAAGRGLQLLFYSVGIGQISSEVPQNLSASRPQDRQFILSSKKLLLSDSGFYLCAWNPTGGFTGELFFGEGSRLTVL.

This chain joins TRBV7-8 and TRBJ2-7, with a possible D match to TRBD1 (6 bases). CDR3 length: 14 amino acids. V was cut by 3 bases and J by 1 base, with 10 bases left in between. Germline values: CDR1 SGHVS, CDR2 FQNEAQ. Written as DNA, the CDR3 is TGTGCCAGCAGCTTCTCACAGGGTTCCTACGAGCAGTACTTC. Translated: CASSFSQGSYEQYF. Full variable domain (remainder filled in from reference TRBV7-8 and TRBJ2-7): GAGVSQSPRYKVAKRGQDVALRCDPISGHVSLFWYQQALGQGPEFLTYFQNEAQLDKSGLPSDRFFAERPEGSVSTLKIQRTQQEDSAVYLCASSFSQGSYEQYFGPGTRLTVT.

The chain carries TRBV7-9 and TRBJ2-3; 12 bases are shared with TRBD2. The ends lost 5 bases at V and 2 bases at J; junction bases unmatched: 8. Germline V gene sequence: CDR1 SEHNR, CDR2 FQNEAQ (reference sequence). The CDR3 runs 17 residues. DNA of the CDR3: TGTGCCAGCAGCCCCAGACTAGCGGGAGTCCACACAGATACGCAGTATTTT. Its protein is CASSPRLAGVHTDTQYF. The full variable domain, with the rest looked up from reference TRBV7-9 and TRBJ2-3, is DTGVSQNPRHKITKRGQNVTFRCDPISEHNRLYWYRQTLGQGPEFLTYFQNEAQLEKSRLLSDRFSAERPKGSFSTLEIQRTEQGDSAMYLCASSPRLAGVHTDTQYFGPGTRLTVL.

The chain recombines TRBV7-2 with TRBJ1-4; perhaps TRBD1 as D (6 bases). The V gene's germline CDR1 is SGHTA and CDR2 FQGNSA. CDR3 length equals 14 residues. Deletions cut 1 base from V and 8 bases from J, with 11 bases between. The CDR3 protein is CASSLVGGREKLFF. The DNA for the CDR3 is TGTGCCAGCAGCTTAGTCGGGGGGCGGGAAAAACTGTTTTTT.

On this clone itself: This specimen includes other DNA sequences encoding the same CDR3. This sequence joins TRBV27 and TRBJ1-2; 9 bases match TRBD1. Germline values: CDR1 MNHEY, CDR2 SMNVEV (reference sequence). CDR3 length equals 13 residues. V was clipped by 2 bases and J by 5 bases; unmatched bases: 0. CDR3 sequence (DNA): TGTGCCAGCAGTTTAGGGACAGGGTATGGCTACACCTTC. Its protein product is CASSLGTGYGYTF.

The chain couples TRBV19 to TRBJ2-5; 9 nucleotides align to TRBD1. The V gene's germline CDR1 is LNHDA and CDR2 SQIVND (reference sequence). CDR3 length equals 19 residues. V was clipped by 6 bases and J by 3 bases; unmatched bases: 20. CDR3 region: CASSPRGTGRMRIKETQYF. CDR3 DNA: TGTGCCAGTAGCCCTCGTGGGACAGGGCGGATGAGGATAAAAGAGACCCAGTACTTC.

Only a few counts were recorded for this clone. The chain carries TRBV7-8 and TRBJ2-5; 8 bases line up with TRBD1. V lost 6 bases to trimming and J lost 2 bases; unmatched junction nucleotides: 2. The V gene's germline CDR1 is SGHVS and CDR2 FQNEAQ. The CDR3 is 13 amino acids. DNA for the CDR3: TGTGCCAGCAGTACAGGGGGGCAAGAGACCCAGTACTTC. Protein: CASSTGGQETQYF. The variable domain in full, completed from reference TRBV7-8 and TRBJ2-5, reads GAGVSQSPRYKVAKRGQDVALRCDPISGHVSLFWYQQALGQGPEFLTYFQNEAQLDKSGLPSDRFFAERPEGSVSTLKIQRTQQEDSAVYLCASSTGGQETQYFGPGTRLLVL.